Listed below are T cell receptor beta chains from one sample, sequenced in a study of cytomegalovirus exposure and HLA in healthy donors. The protocol was immunoSEQ multiplex PCR, while the TCRdb copy is restricted to in-frame clones and leaves out a portion. The sample lists roughly 130,000 clones, approximately 84% occurring once. The sequenced sample was PBMCs. These receptors were obtained from a woman aged 35 to 49 in good health and CMV-seronegative. Both conserved end residues are part of each CDR3. D genes are given only for firm matches. Size is omitted from some rows. Given values are once, few, many or a class for expanded clones.

V gene,J gene,D gene,clone size,CDR3 protein,CDR3 DNA
TRBV6-1,TRBJ1-2,-,-,CASSKDSYGYTF,TGTGCCAGCAGTAAGGACAGTTATGGCTACACCTTC
TRBV13,TRBJ2-7,-,-,CASSSHWAETPYEQYF,TGTGCCAGCAGCTCTCACTGGGCAGAAACCCCCTACGAGCAGTACTTC
TRBV21-1,TRBJ2-3,-,-,CARGRFGDTQYF,TGTGCCAGGGGGCGGTTCGGCGATACGCAGTATTTT
TRBV28,TRBJ2-5,-,-,CASSLAGFWEQYF,TGTGCCAGCAGTTTAGCGGGATTCTGGGAGCAGTACTTC
TRBV28,TRBJ2-4,TRBD1,-,CASSLKGQGVPLAKNIQYF,TGTGCCAGCAGTCTAAAGGGACAGGGGGTCCCACTAGCCAAAAACATTCAGTACTTC
TRBV6-1,TRBJ2-7,-,-,CASSEINNYEQYF,TGTGCCAGCAGTGAAATTAACAACTACGAGCAGTACTTC
TRBV7-9,TRBJ2-1,TRBD2,once,CASSLERVGLAGKQFF,TGTGCCAGCAGCTTAGAAAGGGTAGGACTAGCGGGAAAGCAGTTCTTC
TRBV4-2,TRBJ1-1,TRBD1,-,CASSQVGQGALNTEAFF,TGTGCCAGCAGCCAAGTTGGACAGGGGGCCCTGAACACTGAAGCTTTCTTT
TRBV9,TRBJ1-2,TRBD1,few,CASSVEDRGISSHGYTF,TGTGCCAGCAGCGTAGAGGACAGGGGGATTTCGAGTCATGGCTACACCTTC
TRBV30,TRBJ2-5,TRBD2,few,CAWSVLGGSDSGTQYF,TGTGCCTGGAGTGTACTGGGGGGGTCAGACTCCGGGACCCAGTACTTC
TRBV5-1,TRBJ2-7,-,-,CASRLDRVEQYF,TGCGCCAGCAGATTGGACCGGGTCGAGCAGTACTTC
TRBV27,TRBJ2-1,TRBD2,-,CASSAFAGGLAGHNEQFF,TGTGCCAGCAGTGCGTTCGCCGGGGGACTAGCGGGCCACAATGAGCAGTTCTTC
TRBV5-1,TRBJ1-3,-,-,CASSLEGLQGRSGNTIYF,TGCGCCAGCAGCTTGGAGGGATTACAGGGCCGGAGCGGAAACACCATATATTTT
TRBV28,TRBJ2-7,-,-,CASSFGGTAYEQYF,TGTGCCAGCAGTTTCGGGGGTACTGCCTACGAGCAGTACTTC
TRBV28,TRBJ2-1,-,-,CASSPSTSAYNEQFF,TGTGCCAGCAGTCCATCTACGAGTGCTTACAATGAGCAGTTCTTC
TRBV5-4,TRBJ1-1,TRBD1,-,CASSFAQGANMNTEAFF,TGTGCCAGCAGCTTTGCGCAGGGGGCCAACATGAACACTGAAGCTTTCTTT
TRBV28,TRBJ1-6,-,-,CASTQPRGGFNSPLHF,TGTGCCAGCACCCAACCGCGGGGGGGTTTTAATTCACCCCTCCACTTT
TRBV4-2,TRBJ1-3,-,once,CASSQIQGNGNTIYF,TGTGCCAGCAGCCAAATACAGGGAAATGGAAACACCATATATTTT
TRBV5-6,TRBJ1-2,-,few,CASRTPAGGYTF,TGTGCCAGCAGAACACCGGCGGGTGGCTACACCTTC
TRBV14,TRBJ1-1,TRBD1,-,CASSLIQGEATEAFF,TGTGCCAGCAGCCTCATACAGGGGGAAGCCACTGAAGCTTTCTTT
TRBV7-3,TRBJ2-3,-,-,CASSPGVRNPDTQYF,TGTGCCAGCAGCCCAGGCGTCCGGAACCCAGATACGCAGTATTTT
TRBV10-3,TRBJ2-5,-,-,CAISEKEGRETQYF,TGTGCCATCAGTGAGAAAGAGGGCCGAGAGACCCAGTACTTC